The 14 T cell receptor beta chains below all came from one sample that was sequenced in a study of control samples from healthy donors and cancer patients. Sequencing used immunoSEQ multiplex PCR; TCRdb keeps in-frame clones, though not all of them. This table holds over 60,000 clones, 85% to 90% found once. Material for sequencing was PBMCs. The source of these receptors is a woman in her fifties or sixties with head and neck cancer.

The gene calls are TRBV14 and TRBJ2-2; TRBD1 agrees at 8 bases. CDR1 and CDR2 from the germline V gene are SGHDN and FVKESK. The CDR3 extends over 15 amino acids. The ends lost 5 bases at V and 6 bases at J; junction bases unmatched: 8. Here the CDR3 reads CASSSWTGMAGELFF. The CDR3 DNA reads as TGTGCCAGCAGCTCCTGGACAGGGATGGCCGGGGAGCTGTTTTTT.

V gene TRBV3-1 (or the pseudogene TRBV3-2) combines with J gene TRBJ1-2, with D uncertain. V shed 4 bases and J shed 4 bases, with 13 bases lying between them. The CDR3 is 14 residues long. Germline CDR1 reads LGHDT; CDR2 reads YNNKEL (reference sequence). The CDR3 DNA reads TGTGCCAGCAGCCCCCGAACCGGTGGCTATGGCTACACCTTC. Protein: CASSPRTGGYGYTF.

This chain connects TRBV19 to TRBJ2-3, with 9 bases aligning to TRBD2. The CDR3 totals 15 residues. Germline V gene lookup returns CDR1 LNHDA and CDR2 SQIVND (reference sequence). V dropped 4 bases and J dropped 4; count of bases not matched to a gene: 6. The CDR3: CASSNIAGAADTQYF. The CDR3 DNA reads as TGTGCCAGTAGTAACATAGCGGGAGCAGCAGATACGCAGTATTTT.

The rearrangement uses TRBV3-1 (or the pseudogene TRBV3-2) and TRBJ2-5, with D hard to call. V was trimmed by 5 bases and J by 3 bases, leaving 10 bases between them. The germline gives CDR1 LGHDT, CDR2 YNNKEL (reference sequence). The CDR3 has 13 residues. This CDR3 is CASSGEAKETQYF. Written as DNA, the CDR3 is TGTGCCAGCAGCGGTGAAGCAAAAGAGACCCAGTACTTC.

The V gene is TRBV6-4, the J gene TRBJ2-2, with 7 bases fitting TRBD2. With V trimmed by 4 bases and J by 2 bases, 7 bases remained unmatched. The CDR3 length is 16 residues. Germline loops: CDR1 MRHNA, CDR2 SNTAGT. The CDR3 DNA is TGTGCCAGCAGTGTAGGCGGGAGCGACAACACCGGGGAGCTGTTTTTT. It specifies CASSVGGSDNTGELFF.

J is TRBJ2-2 and V is TRBV27; tentatively, D is TRBD2 (6 bases). This CDR3 region has 14 residues. Trimming shortened V by 5 bases and J by 6 bases, and 13 bases separated the two germline ends. The V gene's germline CDR1 is MNHEY and CDR2 SMNVEV (reference sequence). DNA for the CDR3: TGTGCCAGCAGTCCACCGGGACTCCCCGGGGAGCTGTTTTTT. Translating gives CASSPPGLPGELFF.

The chain combines TRBV29-1 with TRBJ2-1; unclear D gene. Looked up from germline, CDR1 is SQVTM and CDR2 is ANQGSEA. The CDR3 contains 15 residues. The V and J ends lost 1 base and 5 bases respectively, with 15 bases between them. The CDR3 DNA reads TGCAGCGTTGAAGGACTCCAGAAAAAAAACAATGAGCAGTTCTTC. This gives the protein CSVEGLQKKNNEQFF.

The genes are TRBV10-2 and TRBJ1-1; no firm D call. V dropped 2 bases and J dropped 11 bases, with 18 bases sitting between them. This CDR3 region has 14 residues. Germline V gene sequence: CDR1 WSHSY, CDR2 SAAADI. In DNA form, the CDR3 reads TGCGCCAGCAGTGAGCCACGGGTGGGTGGGGTGGCTTTCTTT. Translated, it gives CASSEPRVGGVAFF.

This chain connects TRBV19 to TRBJ2-4, with 9 bases lining up with TRBD1. V was pared by 1 base and J by 6 bases, with 13 bases of the junction left unmatched. Germline CDR1 and CDR2: LNHDA and SQIVND (reference sequence). This CDR3 has 18 residues. In DNA, the CDR3 is TGTGCCAGTAGTATAGTCGGCAACAGGGGGCTTGCGGGAAACATTCAGTACTTC. Translation: CASSIVGNRGLAGNIQYF.

The chain joins TRBV6-5 to TRBJ2-7, with TRBD2 matching 11 bases. Unmatched junction bases numbered 7, after V lost 6 bases and J lost 3 bases. The CDR3 has 15 amino acids. Looked up from germline, CDR1 is MNHEY and CDR2 is SVGAGI. For the CDR3, the DNA is TGTGCCAGCAGCCACACCGGGACTAGCGGCTACGAGCAGTACTTC. Translated, it gives CASSHTGTSGYEQYF.

The chain combines TRBV5-6 with TRBJ2-1, with TRBD2 matching 8 bases. This CDR3 is 15 amino acids long. Trimming removed 0 bases from V and 2 bases from J; junction bases left unmatched: 1. Per the germline V gene, CDR1 is SGHDT and CDR2 is YYEEEE. The CDR3 DNA reads as TGTGCCAGCAGCTTGGCGGGAGGGGCCTACAATGAGCAGTTCTTC. Protein sequence: CASSLAGGAYNEQFF. The complete variable domain, with remaining parts taken from reference TRBV5-6 and TRBJ2-1, reads DAGVTQSPTHLIKTRGQQVTLRCSPKSGHDTVSWYQQALGQGPQFIFQYYEEEERQRGNFPDRFSGHQFPNYSSELNVNALLLGDSALYLCASSLAGGAYNEQFFGPGTRLTVL.

V gene TRBV3-1 (or the pseudogene TRBV3-2) combines with J gene TRBJ2-1, with 7 bases fitting TRBD2. The V gene end was trimmed by 4 bases and the J gene end by 0 bases; junction bases not matched to a gene: 6. Germline lookup yields CDR1 LGHDT and CDR2 YNNKEL (reference sequence). CDR3 length equals 16 residues. The CDR3 here is CASSLIAGYSYNEQFF. Written as DNA, the CDR3 is TGTGCCAGCAGCCTTATAGCGGGCTACTCCTACAATGAGCAGTTCTTC.

The rearrangement joins TRBV6-1 to TRBJ2-5, with D maybe TRBD1 (5 bases). The CDR3 runs to 15 residues. The V gene's germline CDR1 is MNHNS and CDR2 SASEGT. The germline V and J ends were trimmed by 3 bases and 5 bases, with 16 bases remaining between them. CDR3 nucleotides: TGTGCCAGCAGTGAGGTCTCAGGGTTTTGGGAGACCCAGTACTTC. Its protein product is CASSEVSGFWETQYF.

The CDR3, as DNA: TGTGCCAGTAGTATAGGTAGCGGGAGCCGTAAGTACTTC. It translates to CASSIGSGSRKYF. The chain couples TRBV19 to TRBJ2-7, with 9 bases fitting TRBD2. CDR1 and CDR2 from the germline V gene are LNHDA and SQIVND (reference sequence). J gave up 11 bases and V 1 base, and 6 bases lay outside the gene matches. The CDR3 has 13 residues.